The 7 T cell receptor beta chains below come from one sample, sequenced in a study of identical twins. TCRdb recomputed calls from the 5' RACE reads with MiXCR, one row per CDR3 protein. The sample has about 490,000 distinct CDR3 sequences; over 12% are singletons. These same records also appear under a second study, on yellow fever vaccine responses in identical twins.

Sequencing input: CD4+ T cells sorted from blood. These receptors were collected from a woman younger than 35 in good health.

The chain carries TRBV7-9 and TRBJ2-3; D gene uncertain. The germline gives CDR1 SEHNR, CDR2 FQNEAQ (reference sequence). V lost 5 bases to trimming and J lost 6 bases, with 9 bases between them. The CDR3 totals 12 residues. CDR3 nucleotide sequence: TGTGCCAGCAGCCCGATAGCCGATACGCAGTATTTT. It codes for CASSPIADTQYF.

This clonotype was seen repeatedly, ten times or more. The CDR3 nucleotides read TGCGCCAGCAGCTTGGATGCCAATCAGCCCCAGCATTTT. Protein: CASSLDANQPQHF. The chain uses TRBV5-1 and TRBJ1-5; no definite D call. Germline V CDR1 and CDR2: SGHRS, YFSETQ. V lost 0 bases and J lost 3, with 4 bases in between. The CDR3 contains 13 residues.

This clonotype has more than one count but fewer than ten. The gene calls are TRBV29-1 and TRBJ2-2; TRBD1 might be the D (5 bases). The V gene lost 4 bases and the J gene lost 7 bases, with 13 bases spanning the gap. Germline CDR1 is SQVTM and CDR2 is ANQGSEA. CDR3 length: 13 amino acids. DNA of the CDR3: TGCAGCGTTGGTGGGGCTTTCGGCGGGGAGCTGTTTTTT. Translation: CSVGGAFGGELFF.

This clonotype appeared many times. CDR3 DNA: TGTGCCAGCAGTCCAGGAAAATCGATCAGCACAGATACGCAGTATTTT. Its translation is CASSPGKSISTDTQYF. This chain uses TRBV12-3 or TRBV12-4 with TRBJ2-3, with D uncertain. Trimming stripped 5 bases from V and 0 bases from J, with 15 bases between. The CDR3 has 16 residues.

The V and J genes are TRBV5-1 and TRBJ2-3, with TRBD2 matching 8 bases. The CDR3 is made up of 15 amino acids. Looked up from germline, CDR1 is SGHRS and CDR2 is YFSETQ. After removal of 1 base from V and 2 bases from J, the junction contained 3 bases not matched to a gene. The CDR3 sequence: CASSLTSGPTDTQYF. CDR3 in DNA: TGCGCCAGCAGCTTGACTAGCGGACCCACAGATACGCAGTATTTT. The whole variable domain, filled in from reference TRBV5-1 and TRBJ2-3, reads KAGVTQTPRYLIKTRGQQVTLSCSPISGHRSVSWYQQTPGQGLQFLFEYFSETQRNKGNFPGRFSGRQFSNSRSEMNVSTLELGDSALYLCASSLTSGPTDTQYFGPGTRLTVL.

The rearrangement joins TRBV25-1 to TRBJ2-5; a possible D gene is TRBD1 (6 bases). The CDR3 is 17 residues long. V lost 0 bases and J lost 4, with 18 bases in between. The germline gives CDR1 MGHDK, CDR2 SYGVNS. CDR3 protein: CASSEYRGRGPGETQYF. CDR3 DNA sequence: TGTGCCAGCAGTGAATATAGAGGCAGGGGACCAGGAGAGACCCAGTACTTC.

The genes are TRBV6-4 and TRBJ2-1; 9 bases agree with TRBD2. This CDR3 has 16 amino acids. V lost 0 bases, J lost 8 bases, and 8 bases stayed unmatched. The germline CDR1 and CDR2 sequences are MRHNA and SNTAGT. CDR3 nucleotides: TGTGCCAGCAGTGACTCGGTGGGTAGCGGGAGATATGAGCAGTTCTTC. Its protein product is CASSDSVGSGRYEQFF.